This TCR beta chain appears in the sequencing data of a study of CD8 T cells in ankylosing spondylitis. Study results and limitations: Blood from ankylosing spondylitis patients appeared to carry a characteristic roughly 8-variant TCR beta motif.

A single record per CDR3 protein comes from TCRdb applying MiXCR to the 5' RACE reads. Among hundreds of thousands of distinct CDR3 sequences listed, about 10% were seen once. The CDR3 consists of 15 residues. V shed 0 bases and J shed 1 base, with 6 bases lying between them. Germline loops: CDR1 SEHNR, CDR2 FQNEAQ (reference sequence). In regard to this clonotype: Antigen specificity is unknown.

V gene TRBV7-9 combines with J gene TRBJ2-2; D is perhaps TRBD2 (5 bases). This sequence was found in a male donor with ankylosing spondylitis. Source material: blood, either unsorted or a sorted T cell fraction (not recorded which). DNA of the CDR3: TGTGCCAGCAGCTTAGCTCGGGAGAACACCGGGGAGCTGTTTTTT. This translates into CASSLARENTGELFF.